This paragraph reports one T cell receptor beta chain. The data originate from a study of T cells expressing NK-cell markers. From the 5' RACE reads, TCRdb lists one entry per CDR3 protein and no DNA. In all, the sample yields 550,000 to 600,000 distinct CDR3 sequences. The V gene's germline CDR1 is LGHNA and CDR2 YSLEER. This CDR3 contains 15 residues. The sample was blood T cells: a sorted CD56 or NKG2C T cell subset, CD4+ or CD8+ T cells, or bulk PBMC T cells (not recorded which). The chain joins TRBV4-3 to TRBJ1-2; lacking DNA, the TRBD1 call made by TCRdb goes unchecked. This TCR was sampled from a man between 18 and 29 years old in good health. The CDR3 reads CASSHPGQGRDGYTF.